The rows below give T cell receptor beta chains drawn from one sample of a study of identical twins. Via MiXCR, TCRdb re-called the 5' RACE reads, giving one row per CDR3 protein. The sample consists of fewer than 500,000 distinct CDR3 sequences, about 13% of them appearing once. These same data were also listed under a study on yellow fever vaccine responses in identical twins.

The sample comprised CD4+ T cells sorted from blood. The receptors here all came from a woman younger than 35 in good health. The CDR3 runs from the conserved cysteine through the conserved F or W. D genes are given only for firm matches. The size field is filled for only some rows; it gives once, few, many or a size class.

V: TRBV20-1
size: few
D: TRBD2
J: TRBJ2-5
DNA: TGCAGTGCCCCTTTCGGGGGGGAGACCCAGTACTTC
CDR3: CSAPFGGETQYF

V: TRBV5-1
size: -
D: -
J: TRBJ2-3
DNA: TGCGCCAGCAGCTTTTATCAAGATACGCAGTATTTT
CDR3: CASSFYQDTQYF

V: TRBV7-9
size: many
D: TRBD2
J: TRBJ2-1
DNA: TGTGCCAGCAGCTTAGGGGCACTAGCGGGGTCATACAATGAGCAGTTCTTC
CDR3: CASSLGALAGSYNEQFF

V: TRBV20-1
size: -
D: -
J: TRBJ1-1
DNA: TGCAGGGGGACGGGACAGAACACTGAAGCTTTCTTT
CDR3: CRGTGQNTEAFF

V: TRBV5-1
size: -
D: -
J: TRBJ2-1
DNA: TGCGCCAGCAGCCCCCAGGGCGCCACGCAGTTCTTC
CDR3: CASSPQGATQFF

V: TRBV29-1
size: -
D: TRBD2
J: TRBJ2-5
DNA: TGCAGCGTTGAAGAATCGTGGACTAGCGGGAGGGCCGTCCAGACCCAGTACTTC
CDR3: CSVEESWTSGRAVQTQYF

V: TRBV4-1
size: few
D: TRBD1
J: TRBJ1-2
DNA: TGCGCCAGCAGCCAAGTTAGTCAGGCAGGGGGCAGAGTAAATGGCTACACCTTC
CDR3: CASSQVSQAGGRVNGYTF

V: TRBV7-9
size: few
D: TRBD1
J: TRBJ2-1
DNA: TGTGCCAGCAGCAAACTAACAGGGGTTAATGAGCAGTTCTTC
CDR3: CASSKLTGVNEQFF

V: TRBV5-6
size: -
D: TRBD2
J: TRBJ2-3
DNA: TGTGCCAGCAGCTTGGCTGCTAGCGGGGGGTCAGATACGCAGTATTTT
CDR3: CASSLAASGGSDTQYF

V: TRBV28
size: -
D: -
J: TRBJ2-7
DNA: TGTGCCAGCACCGGGGTGGGGGAGCGTCTCCACGAGCAGTACTTC
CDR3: CASTGVGERLHEQYF

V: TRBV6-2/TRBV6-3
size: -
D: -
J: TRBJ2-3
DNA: TGTGCCAGCAGTTACTCGAGACGGGAGCAAGTAGATACGCAGTATTTT
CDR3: CASSYSRREQVDTQYF

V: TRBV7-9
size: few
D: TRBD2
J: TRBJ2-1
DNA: TGTGCCAGCAGCCCACCGGGACTAGCGGGAGACAATGAGCAGTTCTTC
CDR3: CASSPPGLAGDNEQFF

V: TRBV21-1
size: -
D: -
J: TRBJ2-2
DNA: TGTGCCAGCAGCCCAAACCCCTGGGACAGGGGGCGCGGGGAGCTGTTTTTT
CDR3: CASSPNPWDRGRGELFF

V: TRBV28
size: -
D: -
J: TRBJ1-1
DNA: TGTGCCAGCAGTTTTTCGGCAGGGCTTGCTGAAGCTTTCTTT
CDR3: CASSFSAGLAEAFF

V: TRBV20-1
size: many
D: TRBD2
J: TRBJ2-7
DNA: TGCAGTGCTAGGTCTAGCGGGGCCGCCTACGAGCAGTACTTC
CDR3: CSARSSGAAYEQYF

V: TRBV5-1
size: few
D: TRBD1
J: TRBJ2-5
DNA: TGCGCCAGCAGCTCTACGACAGGGAAAGAGACCCAGTACTTC
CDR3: CASSSTTGKETQYF

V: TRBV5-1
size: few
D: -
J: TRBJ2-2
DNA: TGCGCCAGCAGCTCACAAGACGGGACAAGGAACACCGGGGAGCTGTTTTTT
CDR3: CASSSQDGTRNTGELFF

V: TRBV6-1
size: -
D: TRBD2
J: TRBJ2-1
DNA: TGTGCCAGCCAGCGGGAGGCGGGCTCCTACAATGAGCAGTTCTTC
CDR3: CASQREAGSYNEQFF

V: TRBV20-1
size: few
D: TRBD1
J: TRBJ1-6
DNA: TGCAGTGCTATGGCCGGGACAGGGCCAAATTCACCCCTCCACTTT
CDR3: CSAMAGTGPNSPLHF

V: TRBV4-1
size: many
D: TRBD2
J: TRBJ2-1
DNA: TGCGCCAGCAGCCCCCCGGCAGCGGGAGGTAGGAATGAGCAGTTCTTC
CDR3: CASSPPAAGGRNEQFF

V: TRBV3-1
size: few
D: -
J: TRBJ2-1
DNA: TGTGCCAGCAGCCAGGGGTCGGGGTCCATTGAGCAGTTCTTC
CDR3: CASSQGSGSIEQFF

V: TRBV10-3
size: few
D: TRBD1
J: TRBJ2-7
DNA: TGTGCCATCAGCTCGGTGACAGGGGAGTCCTACGAGCAGTACTTC
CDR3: CAISSVTGESYEQYF

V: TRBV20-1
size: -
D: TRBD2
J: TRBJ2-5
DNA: TGCAGTGCTTCCGCCGGGACTAGCGGAGATCTGTACCAAGAGACCCAGTACTTC
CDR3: CSASAGTSGDLYQETQYF

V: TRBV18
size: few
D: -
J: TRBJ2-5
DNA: TGTGCCAGCTCACCTGTTTATCAAGAGACCCAGTACTTC
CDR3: CASSPVYQETQYF

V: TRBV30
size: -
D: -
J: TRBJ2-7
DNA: TGTGCCTGGAGTTCTCCAAGAGAGGGAAGGCACTACGAGCAGTACTTC
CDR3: CAWSSPREGRHYEQYF

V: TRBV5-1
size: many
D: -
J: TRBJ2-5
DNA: TGCGCCAGCAGCACGGACGGGGAGACCCAGTACTTC
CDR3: CASSTDGETQYF

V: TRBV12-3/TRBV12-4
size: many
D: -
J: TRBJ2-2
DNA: TGTGCCAGCAGTTTAGTGGACACCGGGGAGCTGTTTTTT
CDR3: CASSLVDTGELFF

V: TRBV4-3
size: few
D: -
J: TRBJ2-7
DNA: TGCGCCAGCAGCCAAGAGTCAGTGGGGTCCTACGAGCAGTACTTC
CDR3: CASSQESVGSYEQYF

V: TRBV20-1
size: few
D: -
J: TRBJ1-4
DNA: TGCAGTGCTGGGGGAGATAATGAAAAACTGTTTTTT
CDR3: CSAGGDNEKLFF

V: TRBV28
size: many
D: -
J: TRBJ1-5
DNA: TGTGCCAGCAGAGTCGGGGCGACGGTACATCAGCCCCAGCATTTT
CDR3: CASRVGATVHQPQHF

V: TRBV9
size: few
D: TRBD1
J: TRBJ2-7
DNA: TGTGCCAGCAGCGTATCGACAGGGGGAGTCTACGAGCAGTACTTC
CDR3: CASSVSTGGVYEQYF

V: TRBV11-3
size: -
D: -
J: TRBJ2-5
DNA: TGTGCCAGCAGCTTTCCTTTCGGTTTGGAGACCCAGTACTTC
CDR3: CASSFPFGLETQYF

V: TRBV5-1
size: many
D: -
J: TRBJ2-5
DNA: TGCGCCAGCACTACGGGGACCGAGACCCAGTACTTC
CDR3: CASTTGTETQYF

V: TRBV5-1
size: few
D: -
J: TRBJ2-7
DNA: TGCGCCAGCAGCTTGATGAAGGGAACGCTTTACTACGAGCAGTACTTC
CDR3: CASSLMKGTLYYEQYF

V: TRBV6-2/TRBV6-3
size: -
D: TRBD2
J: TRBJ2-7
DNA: TGTGCCAGCAGTTACCGGGCTAGCGGGAGCTACGAGCAGTACTTC
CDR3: CASSYRASGSYEQYF

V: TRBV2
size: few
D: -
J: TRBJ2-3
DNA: TGTGCCAGCAAGAGGGACAAAGGAACAGATACGCAGTATTTT
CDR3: CASKRDKGTDTQYF

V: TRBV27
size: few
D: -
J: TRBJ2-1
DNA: TGTGCCAGCACCATACGTGGGGGTAGCCAACTCTCCTACAATGAGCAGTTCTTC
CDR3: CASTIRGGSQLSYNEQFF

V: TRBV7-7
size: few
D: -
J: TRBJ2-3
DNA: TGTGCTAGCAGCTCCACCGGGATCAGCACAGATACGCAGTATTTT
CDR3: CASSSTGISTDTQYF

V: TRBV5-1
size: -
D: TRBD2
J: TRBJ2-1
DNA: TGCGCCAGCAGCGCGGGACTAGCGGGGGACAATGAGCAGTTCTTC
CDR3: CASSAGLAGDNEQFF

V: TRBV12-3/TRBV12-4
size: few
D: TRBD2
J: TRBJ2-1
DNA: TGTGCCAGCAGGGGTACTAGCGGACACTACAATGAGCAGTTCTTC
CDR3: CASRGTSGHYNEQFF

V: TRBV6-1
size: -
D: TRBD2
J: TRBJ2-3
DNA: TGTGCCAGCACCTCACAGGTTGGCGGGAGGGGCACAGATACGCAGTATTTT
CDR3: CASTSQVGGRGTDTQYF

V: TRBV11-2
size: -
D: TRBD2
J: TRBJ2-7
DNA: TGTGCCAGCAGCTTATTCAGTCTAGCGGGAGGTCTACCCTACGAGCAGTACTTC
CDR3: CASSLFSLAGGLPYEQYF